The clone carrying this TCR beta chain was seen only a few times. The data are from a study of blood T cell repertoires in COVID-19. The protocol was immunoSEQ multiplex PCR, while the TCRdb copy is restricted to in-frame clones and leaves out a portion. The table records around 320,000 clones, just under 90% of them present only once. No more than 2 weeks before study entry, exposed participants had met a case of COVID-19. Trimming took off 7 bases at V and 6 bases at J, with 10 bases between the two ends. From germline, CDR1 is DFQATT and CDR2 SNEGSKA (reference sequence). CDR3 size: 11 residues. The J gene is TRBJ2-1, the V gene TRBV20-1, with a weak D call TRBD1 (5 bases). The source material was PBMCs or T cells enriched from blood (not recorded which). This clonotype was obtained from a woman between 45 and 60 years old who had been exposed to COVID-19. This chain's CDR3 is CSGDRVNEQFF. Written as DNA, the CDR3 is TGCAGTGGAGACAGAGTCAATGAGCAGTTCTTC.